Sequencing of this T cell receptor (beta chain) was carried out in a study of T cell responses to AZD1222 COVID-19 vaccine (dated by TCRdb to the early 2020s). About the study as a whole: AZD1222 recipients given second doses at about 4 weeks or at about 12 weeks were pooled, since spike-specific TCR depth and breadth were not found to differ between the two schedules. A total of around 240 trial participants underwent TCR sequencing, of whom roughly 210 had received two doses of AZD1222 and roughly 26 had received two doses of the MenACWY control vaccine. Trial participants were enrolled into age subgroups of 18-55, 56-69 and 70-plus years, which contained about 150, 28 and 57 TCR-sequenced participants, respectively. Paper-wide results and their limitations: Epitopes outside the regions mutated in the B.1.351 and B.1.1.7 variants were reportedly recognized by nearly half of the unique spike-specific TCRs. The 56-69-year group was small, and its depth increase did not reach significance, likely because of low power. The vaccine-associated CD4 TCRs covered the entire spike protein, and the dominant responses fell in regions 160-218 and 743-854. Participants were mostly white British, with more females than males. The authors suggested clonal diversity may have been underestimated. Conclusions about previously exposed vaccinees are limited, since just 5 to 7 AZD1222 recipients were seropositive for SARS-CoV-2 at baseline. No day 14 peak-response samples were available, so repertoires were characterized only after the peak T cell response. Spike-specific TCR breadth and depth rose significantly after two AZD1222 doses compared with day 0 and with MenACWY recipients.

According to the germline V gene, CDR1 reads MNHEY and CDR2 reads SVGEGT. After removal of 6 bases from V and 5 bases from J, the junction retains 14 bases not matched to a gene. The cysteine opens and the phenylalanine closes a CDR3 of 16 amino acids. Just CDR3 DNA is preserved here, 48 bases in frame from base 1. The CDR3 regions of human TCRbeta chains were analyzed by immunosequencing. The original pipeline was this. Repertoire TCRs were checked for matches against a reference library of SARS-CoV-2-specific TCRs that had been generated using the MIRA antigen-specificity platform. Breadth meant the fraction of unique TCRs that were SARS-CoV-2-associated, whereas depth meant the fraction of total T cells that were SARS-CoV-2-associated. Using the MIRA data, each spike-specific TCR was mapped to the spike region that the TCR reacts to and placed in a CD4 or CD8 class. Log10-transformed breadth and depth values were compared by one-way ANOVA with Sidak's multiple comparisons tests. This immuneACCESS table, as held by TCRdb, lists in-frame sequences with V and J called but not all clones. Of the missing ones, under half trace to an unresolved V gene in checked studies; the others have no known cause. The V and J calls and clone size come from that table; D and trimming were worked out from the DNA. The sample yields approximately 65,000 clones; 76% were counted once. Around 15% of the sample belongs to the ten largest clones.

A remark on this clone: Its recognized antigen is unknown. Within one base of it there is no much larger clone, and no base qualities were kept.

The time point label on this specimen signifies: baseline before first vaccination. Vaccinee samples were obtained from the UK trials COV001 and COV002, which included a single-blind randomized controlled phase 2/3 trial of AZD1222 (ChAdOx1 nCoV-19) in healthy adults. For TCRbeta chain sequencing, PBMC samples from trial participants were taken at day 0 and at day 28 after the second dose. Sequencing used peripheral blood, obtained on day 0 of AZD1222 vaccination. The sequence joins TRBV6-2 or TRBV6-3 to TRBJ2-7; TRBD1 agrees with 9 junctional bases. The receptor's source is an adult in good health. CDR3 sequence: CASSAYRTGENNEQYF. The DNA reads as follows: TGTGCCAGCAGCGCTTATCGGACAGGGGAGAATAACGAGCAGTACTTC.